This T cell receptor beta chain was captured in a study of immune evolution from preneoplasia to lung adenocarcinoma. TCRdb's copy holds only in-frame clones and misses some; the assay was immunoSEQ multiplex PCR. The table shows approximately 7,000 clones, with approximately 80% occurring only once. The CDR3 sequence is 13 residues long. The V gene lost 3 bases and the J gene lost 7 bases, with 13 bases spanning the gap. Per the germline V gene, CDR1 is KGHSH and CDR2 is LQKENI. Source material: FFPE adjacent normal lung tissue. The clonotype originates from a person in their sixties or seventies with lung adenocarcinoma. This rearrangement joins TRBV18 to TRBJ2-7; TRBD2 might be the D (6 bases). For the CDR3, the DNA is TGTGCCAGCTCACCTAGGGACTTGGGGGAGCAGTACGTC. Its protein is CASSPRDLGEQYV.